This TCR beta chain was profiled in a study of blood T cell repertoires in COVID-19. Study summary: COVID-19 samples collected from the United States, Italy and Spain covered acute and convalescent phases. From T cells, B-cell-depleted T cells, or PBMCs came the material, which was cDNA or gDNA.

Per the study methods: Scientists estimated how many nucleated cells there were by amplifying reference gene primers. Measured with immunoSEQ multiplex PCR; TCRdb has only the in-frame clones, and not every one. From that table come the V and J calls and clone size; the DNA was used to work out D and trimming. The table lists 75,000 to 80,000 clones, 88% of them singletons, with under 55% in the top ten. CDR1 MGHRA and CDR2 YSYEKL come from the germline V gene. The CDR3 is made up of 16 amino acids. J was trimmed by 3 bases and V by 1 base; bases with no gene match: 6. This rearrangement joins TRBV4-1 to TRBJ1-5, with 7 bases fitting TRBD1. Sequenced sample: peripheral blood. The receptor was isolated from a human donor in a cohort sampled during active COVID-19. The CDR3 DNA follows: TGCGCCAGCAGCCAAGTCCCGGGACAGCCCAATCAGCCCCAGCATTTT. Protein product: CASSQVPGQPNQPQHF.